A single sample gave rise to the 6 T cell receptor beta chains below, sequenced in a study of beta chain features in type 1 diabetes. Their recognized antigens are unknown. Whole-study findings and limits: All four CD4+ subsets from Type 1 diabetes patients carried moderately but significantly shorter TCRB CDR3s.

As every portion of the isolated RNA was reverse transcribed, the sequencing read expressed TCRB transcripts. Profiling relied on immunoSEQ multiplex PCR, and the TCRdb table lists in-frame clones only, not all of them. The sample has some 160,000 clones, around 8% seen once. Sequencing input: central memory CD4+ T cells from blood. Source of these receptors: a woman aged 18-29 years with type 1 diabetes.

The V gene is TRBV5-1, the J gene TRBJ2-3; D gene ambiguous. V was pared by 4 bases and J by 2 bases, with 14 bases between. Germline V gene sequence: CDR1 SGHRS, CDR2 YFSETQ. This CDR3 has 15 residues. The CDR3 DNA is TGCGCCAGCAGCGAAGAGGCCAGTCCCACAGATACGCAGTATTTT. Protein sequence: CASSEEASPTDTQYF.

This clone has only a few counts. V is TRBV9 and J is TRBJ2-5; D uncertain. The V end was cut by 4 bases, the J end by 2 bases, with 6 bases between. CDR1 SGDLS and CDR2 YYNGEE come from the germline V gene. This CDR3 spans 12 amino acids. The CDR3 loop reads CASSLNQETQYF. CDR3 DNA: TGTGCCAGCAGCCTAAATCAAGAGACCCAGTACTTC.

V is TRBV25-1 and J is TRBJ2-5, with D possibly matching TRBD2 (6 bases). Germline V gene lookup returns CDR1 MGHDK and CDR2 SYGVNS. Trimming shortened V by 0 bases and J by 5 bases, and 10 bases separated the two germline ends. This CDR3 spans 14 amino acids. CDR3 bases: TGTGCCAGCAGTGAATATGGGGGGACGGAGACCCAGTACTTC. Translation: CASSEYGGTETQYF.

The rearrangement uses TRBV30 and TRBJ1-4; 8 bases agree with TRBD1. Germline V gene data show CDR1 as GTSNPN and CDR2 as SVGIG (reference sequence). CDR3 length equals 13 residues. The J segment lost 5 bases and the V segment lost 3 bases, leaving 2 bases of the junction unmatched. This chain's CDR3 is CAWSGTGNEKLFF. CDR3 nucleotides: TGTGCCTGGAGCGGGACAGGCAATGAAAAACTGTTTTTT.

This chain connects TRBV4-3 to TRBJ1-5; tentative D call: TRBD1 (6 bases). The CDR3 has 15 residues. Germline V gene sequence: CDR1 LGHNA, CDR2 YSLEER. V was cut by 4 bases and J by 0 bases, with 10 bases left in between. Here the CDR3 reads CASSRNRDSNQPQHF. In nucleotides, the CDR3 is TGCGCCAGCAGCCGCAACAGGGATAGCAATCAGCCCCAGCATTTT.

The chain links TRBV11-2 to TRBJ1-1; 10 positions match TRBD1. Germline CDR1 is SGHAT and CDR2 is FQNNGV. Unmatched junction bases numbered 10, after V lost 5 bases and J lost 10 bases. The CDR3 covers 14 residues. The CDR3 coding sequence is TGTGCCAGCAGCCCGTCTATGGGACAGGGGCGAGCTTTCTTT. This encodes CASSPSMGQGRAFF. The full variable domain, in which reference TRBV11-2 and TRBJ1-1 provide the parts outside the CDR3, is EAGVAQSPRYKIIEKRQSVAFWCNPISGHATLYWYQQILGQGPKLLIQFQNNGVVDDSQLPKDRFSAERLKGVDSTLKIQPAKLEDSAVYLCASSPSMGQGRAFFGQGTRLTVV.